This T cell receptor (beta chain) was found in a study of Ad26.COV2.S vaccination and SARS-CoV-2 variants. Overall study context: The study gave Ad26.COV2.S intramuscularly, once or twice 56 days apart. Broader study findings: Post-vaccination spike-specific CD8+ and CD4+ T cell responses reportedly had substantial breadth. Vaccinees displayed broader spike-specific TCR repertoires than placebo recipients.

Treatment meaning: about 20 received Ad26.COV2.S at low or high dose, single or two shots; five or six received placebo; per-sample allocation not given. Samples were taken on day 63 after the first vaccine or placebo injection. This CDR3 region has 19 residues. Germline V gene lookup returns CDR1 MDHEN and CDR2 SYDVKM. V lost 3 bases and J lost 0, with 20 bases in between. The table came from immunoSEQ multiplex PCR; TCRdb's copy has only in-frame clones and leaves some out. This sample carries some 390,000 clones, 70% to 90% of them seen once, and the ten largest clones take approximately 1.9%. A remark on this clone: Its target is not known.

The rearrangement uses TRBV28 and TRBJ2-2; a possible D gene is TRBD1 (5 bases). The clonotype originates from a person between 18 and 65 years old who received the Ad26.COV2.S COVID-19 vaccine or a placebo. The material was peripheral blood, obtained in a trial of Ad26.COV2.S vaccine versus placebo. CDR3 nucleotide sequence: TGTGCCAGCAGTTTCCCTAAGGGGAAGATCCTAGCGAACACCGGGGAGCTGTTTTTT. It encodes CASSFPKGKILANTGELFF.